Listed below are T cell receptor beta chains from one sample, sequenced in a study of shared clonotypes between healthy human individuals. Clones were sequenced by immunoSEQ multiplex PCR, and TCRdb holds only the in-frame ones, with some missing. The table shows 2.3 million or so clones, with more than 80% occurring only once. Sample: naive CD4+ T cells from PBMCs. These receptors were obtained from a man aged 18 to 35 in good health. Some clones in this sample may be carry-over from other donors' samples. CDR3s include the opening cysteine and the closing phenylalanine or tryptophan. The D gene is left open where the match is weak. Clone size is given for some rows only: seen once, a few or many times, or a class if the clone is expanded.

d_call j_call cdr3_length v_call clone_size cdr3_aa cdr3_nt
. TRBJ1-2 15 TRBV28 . CASSLSAGTNYGYTF TGTGCCAGCAGTTTATCGGCCGGGACTAACTATGGCTACACCTTC
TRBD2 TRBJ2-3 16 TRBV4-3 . CASSRGLAGATDTQYF TGCGCCAGCAGCCGGGGACTAGCGGGAGCCACAGATACGCAGTATTTT
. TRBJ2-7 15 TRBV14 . CASSPFSAVSYEQYF TGTGCCAGCAGCCCCTTTAGCGCAGTCTCCTACGAGCAGTACTTC
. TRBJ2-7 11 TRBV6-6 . CASSGSYEQYF TGTGCCAGCAGCGGCTCCTACGAGCAGTACTTC
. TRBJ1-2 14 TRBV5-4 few CASSLGGGDYGYTF TGTGCCAGCAGCTTGGGAGGGGGTGACTATGGCTACACCTTC
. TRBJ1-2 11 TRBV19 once CASSTGFGYTF TGTGCCAGTAGTACCGGGTTTGGCTACACCTTC
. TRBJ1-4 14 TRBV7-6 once CASSLRAGHEKLFF TGTGCCAGCAGCTTAAGGGCAGGGCACGAAAAACTGTTTTTT
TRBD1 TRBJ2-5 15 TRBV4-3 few CASSLGYRGLETQYF TGCGCCAGCAGCCTGGGGTACAGGGGGCTGGAGACCCAGTACTTC
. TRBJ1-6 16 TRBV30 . CAWRGKPSSYNSPLHF TGTGCCTGGAGAGGCAAACCAAGCTCCTATAATTCACCCCTCCACTTT
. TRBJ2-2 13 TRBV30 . CAWGGGYTGELFF TGTGCCTGGGGCGGAGGGTACACCGGGGAGCTGTTTTTT
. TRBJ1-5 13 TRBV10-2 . CASRSNSNQPQHF TGCGCCAGCAGGTCTAATAGCAATCAGCCCCAGCATTTT
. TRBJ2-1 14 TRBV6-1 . CASSRGRGFNEQFF TGTGCCAGCAGTCGGGGACGAGGGTTTAATGAGCAGTTCTTC
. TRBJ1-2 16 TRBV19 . CASSIAGRVKSYGYTF TGTGCCAGTAGTATAGCTGGCAGGGTTAAGTCCTATGGCTACACCTTC
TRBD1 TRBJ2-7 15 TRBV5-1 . CASSLAPGGLYEQYF TGCGCCAGCAGCTTGGCTCCAGGGGGATTGTACGAGCAGTACTTC
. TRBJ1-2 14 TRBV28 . CASSLSPVMEGYTF TGTGCCAGCAGTTTATCTCCAGTCATGGAAGGCTACACCTTC
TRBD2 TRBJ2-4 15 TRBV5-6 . CASSLLAEAKNIQYF TGTGCCAGCAGCTTACTAGCGGAGGCCAAAAACATTCAGTACTTC
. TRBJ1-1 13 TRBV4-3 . CASSQASNTEAFF TGCGCCAGCAGCCAAGCTTCGAACACTGAAGCTTTCTTT
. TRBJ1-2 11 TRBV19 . CASSIRDGYTF TGTGCCAGTAGTATTAGAGATGGCTACACCTTC
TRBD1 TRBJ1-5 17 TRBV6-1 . CASSVGRETGYIQPQHF TGTGCCAGCAGTGTCGGCCGGGAGACAGGGTATATCCAGCCCCAGCATTTT
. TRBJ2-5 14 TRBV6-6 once CASRTDRQQETQYF TGTGCCAGCAGGACCGACAGGCAACAAGAGACCCAGTACTTC
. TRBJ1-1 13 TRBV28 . CASSPTTPTEAFF TGTGCCAGCAGTCCGACCACTCCCACTGAAGCTTTCTTT
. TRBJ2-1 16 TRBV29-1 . CSAPELVADSYNEQFF TGCAGCGCTCCTGAATTGGTGGCCGACTCCTACAATGAGCAGTTCTTC
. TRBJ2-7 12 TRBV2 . CASKPTPYEQYF TGTGCCAGCAAGCCAACTCCCTACGAGCAGTACTTC
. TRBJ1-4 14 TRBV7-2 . CASSNQGGGEKLFF TGTGCCAGCAGCAACCAGGGAGGGGGTGAAAAACTGTTTTTT
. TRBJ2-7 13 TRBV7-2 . CASSSTVSYEQYF TGTGCCAGCAGCTCGACAGTCTCCTACGAGCAGTACTTC
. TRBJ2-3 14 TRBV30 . CAWSAGTHTDTQYF TGTGCCTGGAGTGCGGGGACCCACACAGATACGCAGTATTTT
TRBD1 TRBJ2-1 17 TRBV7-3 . CASSLRGTGALYNEQFF TGTGCCAGCAGCTTAAGAGGAACAGGGGCCCTCTACAATGAGCAGTTCTTC
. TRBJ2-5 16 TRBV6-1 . CASSAQQVPYQETQYF TGTGCCAGCAGTGCTCAACAGGTTCCGTACCAAGAGACCCAGTACTTC
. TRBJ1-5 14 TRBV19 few CASSISLSQAAQHF TGTGCCAGTAGTATTTCGCTTTCCCAGGCGGCCCAGCATTTT
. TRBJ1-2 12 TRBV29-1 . CSVDVLGYGYTF TGCAGCGTTGACGTTTTGGGCTATGGCTACACCTTC
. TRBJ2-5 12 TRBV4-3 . CASSQDQETQYF TGCGCCAGCAGCCAAGACCAAGAGACCCAGTACTTC
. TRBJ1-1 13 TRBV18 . CASSPDQNTEAFF TGTGCCAGCTCACCAGACCAGAACACTGAAGCTTTCTTT
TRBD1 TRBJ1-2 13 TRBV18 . CASSPGQGRGYTF TGTGCCAGCTCACCCGGACAGGGTAGGGGCTACACCTTC
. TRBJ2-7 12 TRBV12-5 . CASALNTYEQYF TGTGCTAGTGCCCTAAACACCTACGAGCAGTACTTC
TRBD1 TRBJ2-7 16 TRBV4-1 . CASSQLDRGPSYEQYF TGCGCCAGCAGCCAACTTGACAGGGGGCCATCCTACGAGCAGTACTTT
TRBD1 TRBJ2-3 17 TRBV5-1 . CASSYRRQGISTDTQYF TGCGCCAGCAGCTACCGACGACAGGGGATCTCCACAGATACGCAGTATTTT
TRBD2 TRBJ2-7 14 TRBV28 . CASSLPGGSYEQYF TGTGCCAGCAGTTTACCGGGAGGATCCTACGAGCAGTACTTC
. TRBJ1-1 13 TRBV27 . CASSLSGAGNAFF TGTGCCAGCAGCCTGAGTGGGGCAGGCAACGCTTTCTTT
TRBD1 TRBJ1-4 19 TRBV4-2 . CASSHGPGQGPDRGEKLFF TGTGCCAGCAGCCACGGACCGGGACAGGGGCCTGACCGAGGTGAAAAACTGTTTTTT
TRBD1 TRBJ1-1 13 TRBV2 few CASKRTGVTEAFF TGTGCCAGCAAGAGGACAGGGGTCACTGAAGCTTTCTTT
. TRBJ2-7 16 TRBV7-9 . CASSLGVGQDSYEQYF TGTGCCAGCAGCTTAGGGGTGGGGCAGGACTCCTACGAGCAGTACTTC
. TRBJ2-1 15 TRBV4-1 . CASSQDPGIYNEQFF TGCGCCAGCAGCCAAGATCCGGGAATTTACAATGAGCAGTTCTTC
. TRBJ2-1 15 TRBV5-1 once CASSLMAAPYNEQFF TGCGCCAGCAGCTTGATGGCCGCTCCCTACAATGAGCAGTTCTTC
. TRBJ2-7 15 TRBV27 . CASSLLPGVRYEQYF TGTGCCAGCAGTTTGCTACCGGGGGTTCGGTACGAGCAGTACTTC
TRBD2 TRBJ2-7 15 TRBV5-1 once CASSLGPSGTYEQYF TGCGCCAGCAGCTTGGGGCCTAGCGGGACTTACGAGCAGTACTTC
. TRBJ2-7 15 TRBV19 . CASSIEQGRTYEQYF TGTGCCAGTAGTATAGAACAGGGCAGGACCTACGAGCAGTACTTC
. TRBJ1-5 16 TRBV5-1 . CASSPGLGVTNQPQHF TGCGCCAGCAGCCCCGGACTCGGGGTTACCAATCAGCCCCAGCATTTT
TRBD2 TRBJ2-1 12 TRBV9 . CASSGTRREQFF TGTGCCAGCAGTGGGACTAGAAGGGAGCAGTTCTTC
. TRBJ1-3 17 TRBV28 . CASSPLRVSVSGNTIYF TGTGCCAGCAGTCCACTAAGGGTCTCCGTCTCTGGAAACACCATATATTTT
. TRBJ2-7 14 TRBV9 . CASSVTGTAYEQYF TGTGCCAGCAGCGTAACAGGGACCGCCTACGAGCAGTACTTC